The next 23 T cell receptor beta chains were all read from a single sample in a study of OX40 agonist ivuxolimab in advanced cancers. Sequencing was performed with immunoSEQ multiplex PCR; in TCRdb, only in-frame clones are kept and a portion is missing. The sample yields 55,000 to 65,000 clones, about 85% seen once. Here the sequenced sample was CD4+ or CD8+ T cells sorted from blood, taken in a trial of the OX40 agonist ivuxolimab. These receptors were obtained from an adult with an advanced solid tumor such as melanoma, head and neck, liver or kidney cancer.

The chain uses TRBV30 and TRBJ2-3; D might be TRBD1 (6 bases). In germline, CDR1 is GTSNPN, CDR2 SVGIG (reference sequence). The germline V and J ends were trimmed by 8 bases and 2 bases, with 20 bases remaining between them. This CDR3 has 15 residues. The CDR3 spells CAHVPRTENTDTQYF. CDR3 bases: TGTGCCCACGTTCCCAGGACAGAGAACACAGATACGCAGTATTTT.

This chain joins TRBV6-6 and TRBJ2-5; TRBD2 matches 12 bases. V shed 6 bases and J 2 bases; nucleotides not matched to a gene: 7. The CDR3 totals 16 residues. Germline loops: CDR1 MNHNY, CDR2 SVGAGI (reference sequence). The CDR3 region has the DNA TGTGCCAGCAGCCGAGGTCTAGCGGGGGGGCAAGAGACCCAGTACTTC. Encoded protein: CASSRGLAGGQETQYF.

This chain connects TRBV5-1 to TRBJ2-5, with 10 positions matching TRBD2. The germline gives CDR1 SGHRS, CDR2 YFSETQ. The CDR3 has 15 residues. J lost 3 bases, V lost 5 bases, and 7 bases had no gene match. CDR3 in amino acids: CASSAGLALEETQYF. In nucleotides, the CDR3 is TGCGCCAGCAGTGCGGGACTAGCGTTGGAAGAGACCCAGTACTTC.

The CDR3 coding sequence is TGTGCCAGCAGGACCCCAACTGGCTATGGCTACACCTTC. Its translation: CASRTPTGYGYTF. The chain recombines TRBV2 with TRBJ1-2; D not certain. Germline V gene data show CDR1 as SNHLY and CDR2 as FYNNEI. Trimming removed 6 bases from V and 4 bases from J, with 12 bases in between. CDR3 length: 13 amino acids.

The rearrangement links TRBV30 to TRBJ2-7; D is undetermined. The CDR3 spans 15 residues. Trimming took off 3 bases at V and 3 bases at J, with 18 bases between the two ends. Germline values: CDR1 GTSNPN, CDR2 SVGIG (reference sequence). CDR3 nucleotide sequence: TGTGCCTGGAGCCAAGAGGCAGGCCCATACTACGAGCAGTACTTC. Translation: CAWSQEAGPYYEQYF.

In its sample, this clone was seen once. This chain connects TRBV19 to TRBJ2-3; 9 nucleotides line up with TRBD1. The germline V gene encodes CDR1 LNHDA and CDR2 SQIVND (reference sequence). The V and J ends lost 7 bases and 5 bases, in that order; junction bases with no gene match: 10. The CDR3 length is 15 residues. This CDR3 reads CASTINRGRGDTQYF. DNA of the CDR3: TGTGCCAGTACTATCAACAGGGGGCGCGGAGATACGCAGTATTTT. The whole variable domain, remainder taken from reference TRBV19 and TRBJ2-3, is DGGITQSPKYLFRKEGQNVTLSCEQNLNHDAMYWYRQDPGQGLRLIYYSQIVNDFQKGDIAEGYSVSREKKESFPLTVTSAQKNPTAFYLCASTINRGRGDTQYFGPGTRLTVL.

The chain has TRBV19 and TRBJ1-4; possibly TRBD1 for D (5 bases). Germline CDR1 LNHDA, CDR2 SQIVND (reference sequence). Trimming shortened V by 5 bases and J by 5 bases, and 15 bases separated the two germline ends. The CDR3 loop spans 15 amino acids. CDR3 residues: CASSSQDGWNEKLFF. CDR3 coding DNA: TGTGCCAGTAGTTCACAGGACGGCTGGAATGAAAAACTGTTTTTT. The full variable domain, rest sourced from reference TRBV19 and TRBJ1-4, is DGGITQSPKYLFRKEGQNVTLSCEQNLNHDAMYWYRQDPGQGLRLIYYSQIVNDFQKGDIAEGYSVSREKKESFPLTVTSAQKNPTAFYLCASSSQDGWNEKLFFGSGTQLSVL.

This sequence joins TRBV29-1 and TRBJ1-5, with TRBD1 matching 7 bases. The CDR3 is made up of 13 amino acids. The V segment lost 6 bases and the J segment 2 bases; nucleotides outside the gene matches: 4. Germline V gives CDR1 SQVTM, CDR2 ANQGSEA. The CDR3 DNA is TGCAGCGTGGGGACAGTTGGCAATCAGCCCCAGCATTTT. Its protein product is CSVGTVGNQPQHF.

The chain uses TRBV11-2 and TRBJ1-2; 7 bases line up with TRBD1. V lost 5 bases and J lost 8; bases outside the gene matches: 8. This CDR3 region has 13 residues. Germline V lookup: CDR1 SGHAT, CDR2 FQNNGV. The CDR3 nucleotides read TGTGCCAGCAGCGCCATGAGGGGGCTGGGCTACACCTTC. As protein: CASSAMRGLGYTF.

The J gene is TRBJ1-3, the V gene TRBV13, with 10 bases aligning to TRBD1. This CDR3 is 15 amino acids long. J was trimmed by 2 bases and V by 5 bases; bases with no gene match: 3. Germline V gene sequence: CDR1 PRHDT, CDR2 FYEKMQ (reference sequence). CDR3 loop: CASSPDRGPGNTIYF. The CDR3 DNA sequence: TGTGCCAGCAGCCCTGACAGGGGGCCTGGAAACACCATATATTTT.

A single count supports this clone. The chain is built from TRBV18 and TRBJ2-2; 12 nucleotides line up with TRBD2. The CDR3 totals 15 residues. Germline V gives CDR1 KGHSH, CDR2 LQKENI. Germline trimming cut 3 bases from V and 5 bases from J; bases unmatched to any gene: 1. Here the CDR3 reads CASSPGTSGTGELFF. Here the CDR3 DNA reads TGTGCCAGCTCACCGGGGACTAGCGGGACCGGGGAGCTGTTTTTT.

The chain combines TRBV21-1 with TRBJ2-3; the D call of TRBD2 is as the table states it, not checked on the DNA. TRBV21-1 is deemed a pseudogene. The CDR3 is made up of 19 amino acids. This CDR3 reads CASSKASASGGVRTDTQYF. Here the CDR3 DNA reads TGTGCCAGCAGCAAAGCAAGTGCTAGCGGGGGGGTCCGCACAGATACGCAGTATTTT.

This clone was counted a single time. The chain joins TRBV5-1 to TRBJ2-1, with 15 bases that match TRBD2. The CDR3 loop spans 17 amino acids. J gave up 9 bases and V 4 bases, and 11 bases lay outside the gene matches. CDR1 and CDR2 (germline): SGHRS, YFSETQ. The CDR3, as DNA: TGCGCCAGCAGCCCGCTAGCCGGGACTAGCGGGGGGAGTGAGCAGTTCTTC. Protein product: CASSPLAGTSGGSEQFF. Full variable domain (missing parts from reference TRBV5-1 and TRBJ2-1): KAGVTQTPRYLIKTRGQQVTLSCSPISGHRSVSWYQQTPGQGLQFLFEYFSETQRNKGNFPGRFSGRQFSNSRSEMNVSTLELGDSALYLCASSPLAGTSGGSEQFFGPGTRLTVL.

The chain joins TRBV7-9 to TRBJ2-7; D unclear. V lost 2 bases to trimming and J lost 4 bases, with 18 bases between them. The germline CDR1 and CDR2 sequences are SEHNR and FQNEAQ (reference sequence). The CDR3 extends over 16 amino acids. CDR3 coding DNA: TGTGCCAGCAGCTTAATGGGGTTCGTCATGGTGTACGAGCAGTACTTC. Translation gives CASSLMGFVMVYEQYF.

The genes are TRBV11-1 and TRBJ2-5; D unresolved. The last part of the DNA fits TRBJ2-7 better; the J call may be wrong. The CDR3 contains 12 residues. The germline gives CDR1 SGHAT, CDR2 FQDESV (reference sequence). The CDR3 protein is CASGLRSYEQYF. The CDR3 DNA reads TGTGCCAGCGGCCTTAGGTCCTACGAGCAGTACTTC.

The chain joins TRBV7-3 to TRBJ1-1, with TRBD1 as a possible D gene (5 bases). This CDR3 has 14 residues. V shed 3 bases and J shed 1 base, with 9 bases lying between them. Germline V gene data show CDR1 as SGHTA and CDR2 as FQGTGA. The CDR3 loop is CASSLDGGNTEAFF. CDR3 DNA: TGTGCCAGCAGCTTGGACGGGGGGAACACTGAAGCTTTCTTT. The full variable domain, its missing parts supplied by reference TRBV7-3 and TRBJ1-1, is GAGVSQTPSNKVTEKGKYVELRCDPISGHTALYWYRQSLGQGPEFLIYFQGTGAADDSGLPNDRFFAVRPEGSVSTLKIQRTERGDSAVYLCASSLDGGNTEAFFGQGTRLTVV.

The rearrangement uses TRBV11-2 and TRBJ1-3, with D hard to call. There are 14 residues in the CDR3. Germline V gene lookup returns CDR1 SGHAT and CDR2 FQNNGV. With 5 bases removed from V and 4 bases from J, the gap between germline ends came to 12 bases. CDR3 nucleotide sequence: TGTGCCAGCAGCCCGGCCGGGCTCGGAAACACCATATATTTT. As protein: CASSPAGLGNTIYF.

This clone was detected only once. The chain is built from TRBV10-1 and TRBJ2-5; no firm D call. This CDR3 is 14 amino acids long. The V gene's germline CDR1 is WNHNN and CDR2 SYGVQD (reference sequence). Trimming took 0 bases from V and 5 from J, leaving 10 bases between them. Here the CDR3 DNA reads TGCGCCAGCAGTGAGTCTAATCTTCGGGAGACCCAGTACTTC. Encoded protein: CASSESNLRETQYF.

The chain recombines TRBV13 with TRBJ2-1; D unresolved. The CDR3 consists of 15 residues. Between the trimmed V and J ends, which lost 0 bases and 4 bases, there was a span of 10 bases. The V gene's germline CDR1 is PRHDT and CDR2 FYEKMQ (reference sequence). The CDR3 spells CASSLGGTAYNEQFF. The DNA of the CDR3 is TGTGCCAGCAGCTTAGGGGGCACGGCTTACAATGAGCAGTTCTTC.

The CDR3 loop reads CASSPRINQPQHF. The CDR3 DNA reads as TGTGCCAGCAGCCCCCGGATCAATCAGCCCCAGCATTTT. V usage is TRBV19 and J usage is TRBJ1-5; D is unclear. The CDR3 has 13 residues. Germline assignment: CDR1 LNHDA and CDR2 SQIVND (reference sequence). Trimming took 9 bases from V and 3 from J, leaving 12 bases between them.

The rearrangement joins TRBV15 to TRBJ1-5, with D uncertain. The germline V and J ends were trimmed by 1 base and 1 base, with 8 bases remaining between them. Looked up from germline, CDR1 is LNHNV and CDR2 is YYDKDF (reference sequence). The CDR3 consists of 15 residues. The CDR3 loop reads CATSRGWNSNQPQHF. Here the CDR3 DNA reads TGTGCCACCAGCAGAGGGTGGAACAGCAATCAGCCCCAGCATTTT.

Here the CDR3 DNA reads TGTGCCAGCACCTCGGGGGCCGCGTTTGACACAGATACGCAGTATTTT. Translated: CASTSGAAFDTDTQYF. The chain recombines TRBV7-6 with TRBJ2-3; perhaps D is TRBD1 or TRBD2 (6 bases each). This CDR3 region has 16 residues. V lost 7 bases and J lost 2, with 19 bases in between. Germline CDR1 reads SGHVS; CDR2 reads FNYEAQ.

V and J are TRBV4-3 and TRBJ1-2; 9 bases fit TRBD1. With 1 base clipped from V and 4 bases from J, the junction kept 4 bases outside the gene matches. The germline V gene has CDR1 LGHNA and CDR2 YSLEER. The CDR3 has 15 residues. The CDR3 DNA follows: TGCGCCAGCAGCCAAGTTGTGACAGGGGGCTATGGCTACACCTTC. Protein product: CASSQVVTGGYGYTF.